This is a list of T cell receptor beta chains from one sample in a study of T-cell reconstitution after alpha-beta-depleted transplantation in children. TCRdb used MiXCR to reprocess the PCR reads, holding one entry per CDR3 protein. The table has fewer than 550,000 distinct CDR3 sequences, more than 9.5% seen once. Here the sequenced sample was PBMCs, mostly from graft donor cells, taken 180 days after TCRalphabeta/CD19-depleted stem cell transplant. These TCRs come from a female patient under 10 years old who had a stem cell transplant for aplastic anemia, so the T cells may come from the graft donor. Each CDR3 is given with its conserved first and last residue. The D gene is left open where the match is weak. The size field is filled for only some rows; it gives once, few, many or a size class.

cdr3_aa | cdr3_nt | j_call | v_call | clone_size | d_call
CASSLAWSGRGDEQFF | TGTGCCAGCAGCTTAGCGTGGTCGGGACGGGGCGATGAGCAGTTCTTC | TRBJ2-1 | TRBV7-9 | many | NA
CSASLAGVADTQYF | TGCAGTGCTTCCCTAGCGGGAGTCGCAGATACGCAGTATTTT | TRBJ2-3 | TRBV20-1 | many | TRBD2
CASRRVTSGKEDEQFF | TGTGCCAGCAGAAGGGTAACTAGCGGGAAAGAGGATGAGCAGTTCTTC | TRBJ2-1 | TRBV6-5 | few | TRBD2
CASSFDRASYEQYF | TGCGCCAGCAGCTTTGACCGGGCATCCTACGAGCAGTACTTC | TRBJ2-7 | TRBV5-1 | many | NA
CASQFRGLNEQFF | TGTGCCAGTCAATTCCGGGGTCTCAATGAGCAGTTCTTC | TRBJ2-1 | TRBV12-3/TRBV12-4 | many | NA
CASSFVVLGGLLGGANVLTF | TGTGCCAGCAGTTTTGTTGTATTGGGTGGGCTACTTGGAGGGGCCAACGTCCTGACTTTC | TRBJ2-6 | TRBV12-3/TRBV12-4 | few | NA
CASSLDAARVDQYF | TGTGCCAGCAGCCTAGACGCCGCGAGGGTGGACCAGTACTTC | TRBJ2-7 | TRBV7-9 | NA | NA
CASSVWPQGNEQFF | TGTGCCAGCAGCGTATGGCCCCAGGGCAATGAGCAGTTCTTC | TRBJ2-1 | TRBV9 | few | NA
CSVEEGQANYGYTF | TGCAGCGTTGAAGAGGGACAGGCGAACTATGGCTACACCTTC | TRBJ1-2 | TRBV29-1 | many | TRBD1
CASSPNGGTGRNEQFF | TGTGCCAGCAGCCCCAATGGGGGGACAGGGAGGAATGAGCAGTTCTTC | TRBJ2-1 | TRBV7-3 | NA | TRBD1
CASSEALSGQRYNEQFF | TGTGCCAGCAGTGAAGCGCTATCTGGACAGAGATACAATGAGCAGTTCTTC | TRBJ2-1 | TRBV6-1 | many | NA
CATSGPSYGYTF | TGTGCCACCAGCGGGCCGAGCTATGGCTACACCTTC | TRBJ1-2 | TRBV24-1 | NA | NA
CASTPGQQTGELFF | TGTGCCAGCACCCCGGGACAACAAACCGGGGAGCTGTTTTTT | TRBJ2-2 | TRBV6-2/TRBV6-3 | NA | NA
CATSDIEMGETQETQYF | TGTGCCACCAGTGATATCGAAATGGGAGAGACCCAAGAGACCCAGTACTTC | TRBJ2-5 | TRBV24-1 | NA | NA
CASRGGVSDTEAFF | TGTGCCAGCAGGGGGGGCGTGAGTGACACTGAAGCTTTCTTT | TRBJ1-1 | TRBV6-1 | NA | NA
CSARDLVEAFF | TGCAGTGCTAGAGATTTGGTAGAGGCCTTCTTC | TRBJ2-1 | TRBV20-1 | NA | NA
CASGLDRGIKYTF | TGTGCCAGCGGCCTGGACAGGGGAATTAAATACACCTTC | TRBJ1-2 | TRBV27 | NA | TRBD1
CASSVGASLGGYFYNEQFF | TGTGCCAGCAGCGTAGGAGCCTCCCTCGGGGGATATTTCTACAATGAGCAGTTCTTC | TRBJ2-1 | TRBV9 | many | NA
CASSFVRGIAKNIQYF | TGTGCCAGCAGCTTCGTAAGGGGCATCGCCAAAAACATTCAGTACTTC | TRBJ2-4 | TRBV7-2 | few | NA
CASSFVADQETQYF | TGTGCCAGCAGCTTTGTTGCAGACCAAGAGACCCAGTACTTC | TRBJ2-5 | TRBV5-8 | NA | NA
CASSLAGVRSPLHF | TGTGCCAGCAGCTTAGCAGGCGTCCGGTCACCCCTCCACTTT | TRBJ1-6 | TRBV7-2 | NA | NA
CASSYGGSGWDTQYF | TGTGCCAGCAGTTACGGGGGTAGCGGGTGGGATACGCAGTATTTT | TRBJ2-3 | TRBV6-5 | few | TRBD2
CASSFAGGPGQNTEAFF | TGCGCCAGCAGCTTTGCAGGGGGCCCGGGACAGAACACTGAAGCTTTCTTT | TRBJ1-1 | TRBV5-1 | many | TRBD1
CASSLSSRGGEAFF | TGTGCCAGCAGTTTATCTAGCAGGGGTGGAGAAGCTTTCTTT | TRBJ1-1 | TRBV27 | few | NA
CARGQGAAETQYF | TGTGCCAGGGGACAGGGGGCGGCGGAGACCCAGTACTTC | TRBJ2-5 | TRBV2 | NA | TRBD1
CASRQGVYTIYF | TGTGCCAGCAGACAGGGTGTATACACCATATATTTT | TRBJ1-3 | TRBV6-1 | few | NA
CATSAGLPYQETQYF | TGTGCCACCAGTGCGGGACTCCCGTACCAAGAGACCCAGTACTTC | TRBJ2-5 | TRBV24-1 | few | NA
CASSYGLDNEQFF | TGTGCCAGCAGTTACGGGTTAGACAATGAGCAGTTCTTC | TRBJ2-1 | TRBV6-2/TRBV6-3 | NA | NA
CASSAGGPDRELFF | TGTGCCAGCAGCGCGGGGGGTCCTGACCGGGAGCTGTTTTTT | TRBJ2-2 | TRBV7-2 | NA | TRBD2
CASSPTLANNEQFF | TGTGCCAGCAGTCCCACCCTTGCCAACAATGAGCAGTTCTTC | TRBJ2-1 | TRBV27 | NA | NA
CASSLRAFTDTQYF | TGCGCCAGCAGCTTGCGGGCGTTTACAGATACGCAGTATTTT | TRBJ2-3 | TRBV5-1 | few | NA
CRAAWGRDTYEQYF | TGCAGGGCCGCTTGGGGGAGGGATACCTACGAGCAGTACTTC | TRBJ2-7 | TRBV20-1 | many | TRBD2
CASSLRLAGIQETQYF | TGCGCCAGCAGCTTGAGGCTAGCGGGGATCCAAGAGACCCAGTACTTC | TRBJ2-5 | TRBV5-1 | many | TRBD2
CASNGEQFF | TGTGCCAGCAATGGTGAGCAGTTCTTC | TRBJ2-1 | TRBV7-9 | few | NA
CASSRVRAGSYNEQFF | TGTGCCAGCAGTCGCGTGAGAGCGGGTTCCTACAATGAGCAGTTCTTC | TRBJ2-1 | TRBV6-2/TRBV6-3 | NA | NA
CASTNSGSETQYF | TGTGCCAGCACTAATAGCGGGAGTGAGACCCAGTACTTC | TRBJ2-5 | TRBV3-1 | NA | TRBD2
CSVAGGYDTQYF | TGCAGCGTAGCCGGCGGTTATGATACGCAGTATTTT | TRBJ2-3 | TRBV29-1 | many | NA
CASSLGQGSTGELFF | TGCGCCAGCAGCTTGGGACAGGGCTCCACCGGGGAGCTGTTTTTT | TRBJ2-2 | TRBV5-1 | NA | TRBD1
CATRQGASGNTIYF | TGTGCCACCCGACAGGGGGCCTCCGGAAACACCATATATTTT | TRBJ1-3 | TRBV15 | many | TRBD1
CASRASGTSPGELFF | TGTGCCAGCAGGGCCTCCGGGACTAGCCCCGGGGAGCTGTTTTTT | TRBJ2-2 | TRBV7-9 | few | TRBD2
CASSLERSDSYNEQFF | TGTGCCAGCAGTCTCGAGCGGTCAGACTCCTACAATGAGCAGTTCTTC | TRBJ2-1 | TRBV12-3/TRBV12-4 | few | NA
CASSLVAGGGQETQYF | TGTGCCAGCAGCTTAGTGGCGGGGGGCGGCCAAGAGACCCAGTACTTC | TRBJ2-5 | TRBV7-8 | NA | TRBD2
CASSSSPRTGGYEQYF | TGTGCCAGCAGTTCGAGCCCTAGGACAGGGGGCTACGAGCAGTACTTC | TRBJ2-7 | TRBV7-8 | few | TRBD1
CSAPRDEQYF | TGCAGTGCTCCTCGAGACGAGCAGTACTTC | TRBJ2-7 | TRBV20-1 | few | NA
CASSPNSREAPYLGYNEQFF | TGTGCCAGCAGCCCCAACAGCCGGGAGGCCCCCTACCTAGGCTACAATGAGCAGTTCTTC | TRBJ2-1 | TRBV14 | many | TRBD2
CASSPQLAGGEQFF | TGTGCCAGCAGTCCCCAGCTAGCGGGAGGCGAGCAGTTCTTC | TRBJ2-1 | TRBV28 | few | TRBD2
CASSPPASVWREGLYNEQFF | TGTGCCAGCAGCCCGCCCGCCTCGGTGTGGCGGGAGGGCCTCTACAATGAGCAGTTCTTC | TRBJ2-1 | TRBV4-2 | few | TRBD2
CASSLTSSRDFTTEAFF | TGTGCCAGCAGCTTAACGTCGTCTCGGGACTTCACCACTGAAGCTTTCTTT | TRBJ1-1 | TRBV7-3 | NA | NA
CASTQSRYSNQPQHF | TGTGCCAGTACCCAATCCCGATATAGCAATCAGCCCCAGCATTTT | TRBJ1-5 | TRBV19 | NA | NA
CASSPPGWANTGELFF | TGTGCCAGCTCACCACCAGGTTGGGCGAACACCGGGGAGCTGTTTTTT | TRBJ2-2 | TRBV18 | once | NA
CASSSRDRPSYEQYF | TGTGCCAGCAGCTCCCGGGACAGGCCATCCTACGAGCAGTACTTC | TRBJ2-7 | TRBV7-2 | few | TRBD1